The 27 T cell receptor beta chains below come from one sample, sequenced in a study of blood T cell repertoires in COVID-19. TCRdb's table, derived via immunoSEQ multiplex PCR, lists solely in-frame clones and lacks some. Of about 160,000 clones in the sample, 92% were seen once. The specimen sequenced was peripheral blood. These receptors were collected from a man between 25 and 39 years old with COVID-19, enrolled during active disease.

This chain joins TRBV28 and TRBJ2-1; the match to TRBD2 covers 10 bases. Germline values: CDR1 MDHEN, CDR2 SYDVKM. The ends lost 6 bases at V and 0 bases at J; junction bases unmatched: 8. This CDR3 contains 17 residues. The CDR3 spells CASRAGGTLSSYNEQFF. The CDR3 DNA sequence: TGTGCCAGCAGAGCGGGAGGGACTCTCAGCTCCTACAATGAGCAGTTCTTC.

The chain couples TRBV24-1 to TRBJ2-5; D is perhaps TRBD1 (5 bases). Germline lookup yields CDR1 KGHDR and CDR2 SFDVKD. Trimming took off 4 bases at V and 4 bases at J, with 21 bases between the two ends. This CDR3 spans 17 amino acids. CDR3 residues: CATSDPKDKKRGETQYF. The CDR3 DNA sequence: TGTGCCACCAGTGACCCGAAAGACAAAAAAAGGGGAGAGACCCAGTACTTC.

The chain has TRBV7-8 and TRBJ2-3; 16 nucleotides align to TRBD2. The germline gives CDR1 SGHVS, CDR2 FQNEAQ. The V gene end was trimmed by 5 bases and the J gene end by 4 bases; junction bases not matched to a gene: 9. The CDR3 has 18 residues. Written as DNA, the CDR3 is TGTGCCAGCAGCCGAGGGACTAGCGGGGGGGCATTCGCAGATACGCAGTATTTT. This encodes CASSRGTSGGAFADTQYF.

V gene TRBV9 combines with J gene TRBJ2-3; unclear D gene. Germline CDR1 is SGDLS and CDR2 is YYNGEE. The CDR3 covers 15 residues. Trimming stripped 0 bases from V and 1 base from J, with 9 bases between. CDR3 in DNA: TGTGCCAGCAGCGTAGCGGTCGAGGGCACAGATACGCAGTATTTT. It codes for CASSVAVEGTDTQYF.

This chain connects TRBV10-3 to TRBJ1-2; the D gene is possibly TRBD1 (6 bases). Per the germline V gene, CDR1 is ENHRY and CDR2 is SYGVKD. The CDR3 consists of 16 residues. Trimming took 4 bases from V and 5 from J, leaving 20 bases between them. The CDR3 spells CAISGTARPPPYGYTF. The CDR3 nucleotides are TGTGCCATCAGTGGGACAGCTCGTCCTCCTCCTTATGGCTACACCTTC.

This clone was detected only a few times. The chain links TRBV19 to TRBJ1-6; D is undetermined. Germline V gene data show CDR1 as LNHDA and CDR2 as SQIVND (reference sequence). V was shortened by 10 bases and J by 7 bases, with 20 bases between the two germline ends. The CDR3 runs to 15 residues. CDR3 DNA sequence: TGTGCCACCACCGCCGGAGGAGGCCCGAATTCACCCCTCCACTTT. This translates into CATTAGGGPNSPLHF.

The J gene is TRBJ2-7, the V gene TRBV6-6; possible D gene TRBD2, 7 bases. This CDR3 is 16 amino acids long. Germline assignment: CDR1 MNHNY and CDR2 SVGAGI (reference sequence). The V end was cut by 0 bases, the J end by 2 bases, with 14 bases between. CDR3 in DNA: TGTGCCAGCAGTTACTCTAGGGGGGGAAGAACCTACGAGCAGTACTTC. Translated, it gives CASSYSRGGRTYEQYF.

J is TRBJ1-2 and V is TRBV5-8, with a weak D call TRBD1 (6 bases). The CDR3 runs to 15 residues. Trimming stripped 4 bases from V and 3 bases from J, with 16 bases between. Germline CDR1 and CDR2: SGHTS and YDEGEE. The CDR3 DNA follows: TGTGCCAGCAGCCGGTTTTGGCCAGGGGACTATGGCTACACCTTC. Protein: CASSRFWPGDYGYTF.

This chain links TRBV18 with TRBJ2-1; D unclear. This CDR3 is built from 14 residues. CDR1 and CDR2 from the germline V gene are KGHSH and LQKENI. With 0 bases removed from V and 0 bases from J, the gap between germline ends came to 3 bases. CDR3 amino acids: CASSPPSSYNEQFF. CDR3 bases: TGTGCCAGCTCACCACCGAGCTCCTACAATGAGCAGTTCTTC.

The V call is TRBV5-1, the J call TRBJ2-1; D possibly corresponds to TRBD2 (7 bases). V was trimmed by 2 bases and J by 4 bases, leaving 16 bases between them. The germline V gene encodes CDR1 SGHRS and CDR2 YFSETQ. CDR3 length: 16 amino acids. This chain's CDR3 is CASSLVLGGHYNEQFF. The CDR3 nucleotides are TGCGCCAGCAGCTTAGTCTTGGGGGGGCATTACAATGAGCAGTTCTTC.

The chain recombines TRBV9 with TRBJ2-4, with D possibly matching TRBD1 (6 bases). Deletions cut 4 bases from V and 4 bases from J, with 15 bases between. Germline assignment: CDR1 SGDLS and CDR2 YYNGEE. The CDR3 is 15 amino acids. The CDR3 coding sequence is TGTGCCAGCAGCCTCGGGGCAGGGGAAAAAAACATTCAGTACTTC. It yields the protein CASSLGAGEKNIQYF.

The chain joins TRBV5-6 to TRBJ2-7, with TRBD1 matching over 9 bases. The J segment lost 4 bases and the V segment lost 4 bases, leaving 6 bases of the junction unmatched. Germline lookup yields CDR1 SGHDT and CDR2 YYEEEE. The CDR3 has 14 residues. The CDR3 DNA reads TGTGCCAGCAGCGATTGGACAGGGGCGTACGAGCAGTACTTC. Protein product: CASSDWTGAYEQYF.

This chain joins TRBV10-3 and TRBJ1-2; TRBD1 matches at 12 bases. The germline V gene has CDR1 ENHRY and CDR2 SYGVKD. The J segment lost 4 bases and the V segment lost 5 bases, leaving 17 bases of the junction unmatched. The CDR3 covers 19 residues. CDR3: CAISTGTGGDSRMIYGYTF. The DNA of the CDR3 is TGTGCCATCAGTACCGGGACAGGGGGCGATTCCCGCATGATCTATGGCTACACCTTC.

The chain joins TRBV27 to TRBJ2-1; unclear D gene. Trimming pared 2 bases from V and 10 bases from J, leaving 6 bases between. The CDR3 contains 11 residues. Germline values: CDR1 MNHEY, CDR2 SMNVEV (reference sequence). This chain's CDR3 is CASSLLEEQFF. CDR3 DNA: TGTGCCAGCAGTTTACTGGAGGAGCAGTTCTTC.

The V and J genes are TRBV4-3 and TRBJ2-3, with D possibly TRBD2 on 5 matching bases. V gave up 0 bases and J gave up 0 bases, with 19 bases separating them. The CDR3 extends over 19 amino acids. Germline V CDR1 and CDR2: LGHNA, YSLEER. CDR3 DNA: TGCGCCAGCAGCCAAGATGAATTACAGCGGAAATCTAGCACAGATACGCAGTATTTT. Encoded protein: CASSQDELQRKSSTDTQYF.

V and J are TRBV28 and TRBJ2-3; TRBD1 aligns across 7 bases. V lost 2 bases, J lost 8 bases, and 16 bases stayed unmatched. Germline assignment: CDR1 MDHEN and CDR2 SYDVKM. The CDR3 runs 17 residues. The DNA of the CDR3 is TGTGCCAGCAGTTTAAGGACAGGAGCCCTAGGAATAGGTACGCAGTATTTT. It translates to CASSLRTGALGIGTQYF.

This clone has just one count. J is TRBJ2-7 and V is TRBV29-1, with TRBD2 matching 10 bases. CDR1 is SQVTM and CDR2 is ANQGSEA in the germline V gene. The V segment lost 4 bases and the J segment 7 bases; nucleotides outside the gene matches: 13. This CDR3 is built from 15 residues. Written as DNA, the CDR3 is TGCAGCGTTGCCACCTTGCCAGCGGGAGGGTGGGAGCAGTACTTC. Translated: CSVATLPAGGWEQYF.

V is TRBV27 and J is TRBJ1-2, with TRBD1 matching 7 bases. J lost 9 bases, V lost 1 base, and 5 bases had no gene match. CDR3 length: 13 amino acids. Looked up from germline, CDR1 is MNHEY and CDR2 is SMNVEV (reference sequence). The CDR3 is CASSLLETGSYTF. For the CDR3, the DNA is TGTGCCAGCAGTTTATTGGAGACAGGGAGCTACACCTTC.

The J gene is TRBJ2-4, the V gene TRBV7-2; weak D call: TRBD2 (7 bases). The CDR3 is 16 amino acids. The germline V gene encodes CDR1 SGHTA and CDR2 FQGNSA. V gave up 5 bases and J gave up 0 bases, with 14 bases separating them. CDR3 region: CASSHAGAAAKNIQYF. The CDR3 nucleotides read TGTGCCAGCAGCCATGCGGGGGCGGCAGCCAAAAACATTCAGTACTTC.

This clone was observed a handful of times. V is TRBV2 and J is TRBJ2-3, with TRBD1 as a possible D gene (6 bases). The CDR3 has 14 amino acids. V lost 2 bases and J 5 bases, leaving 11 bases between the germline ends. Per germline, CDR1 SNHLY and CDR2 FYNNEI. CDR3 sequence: CASSENEGGDTQYF. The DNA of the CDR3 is TGTGCCAGCAGTGAAAATGAAGGGGGAGATACGCAGTATTTT.

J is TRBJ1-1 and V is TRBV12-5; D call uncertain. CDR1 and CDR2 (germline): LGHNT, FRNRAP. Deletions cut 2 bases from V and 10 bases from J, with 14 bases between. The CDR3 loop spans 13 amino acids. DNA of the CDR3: TGTGCTAGTGGTTTGCCCTACACGGGAAGAGCTTTCTTT. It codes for CASGLPYTGRAFF.

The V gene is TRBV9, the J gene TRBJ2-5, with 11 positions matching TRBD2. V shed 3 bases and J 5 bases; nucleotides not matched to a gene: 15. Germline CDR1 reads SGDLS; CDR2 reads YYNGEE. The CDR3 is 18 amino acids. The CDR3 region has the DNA TGTGCCAGCAGCGAAGGAACCGCACTAGCGGGAGTGGAGGAGACCCAGTACTTC. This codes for CASSEGTALAGVEETQYF. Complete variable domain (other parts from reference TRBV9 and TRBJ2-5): DSGVTQTPKHLITATGQRVTLRCSPRSGDLSVYWYQQSLDQGLQFLIQYYNGEERAKGNILERFSAQQFPDLHSELNLSSLELGDSALYFCASSEGTALAGVEETQYFGPGTRLLVL.

DNA of the CDR3: TGCAGCGCCGAGAGGAACGGTAGGAAAAACATTCAGTACTTC. Protein: CSAERNGRKNIQYF. J is TRBJ2-4 and V is TRBV29-1; D uncertain. The CDR3 sequence is 14 residues long. The V end lost 7 bases, the J end lost 4 bases, and 17 bases lay between the germline ends. Germline loops: CDR1 SQVTM, CDR2 ANQGSEA. Combining the CDR3 with reference TRBV29-1 and TRBJ2-4 gives the whole variable domain SAVISQKPSRDICQRGTSLTIQCQVDSQVTMMFWYRQQPGQSLTLIATANQGSEATYESGFVIDKFPISRPNLTFSTLTVSNMSPEDSSIYLCSAERNGRKNIQYFGAGTRLSVL.

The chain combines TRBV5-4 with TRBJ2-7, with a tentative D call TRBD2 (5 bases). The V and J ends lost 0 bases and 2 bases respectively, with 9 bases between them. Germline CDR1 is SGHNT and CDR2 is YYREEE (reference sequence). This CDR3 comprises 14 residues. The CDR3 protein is CASSLDSGAYEQYF. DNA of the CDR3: TGTGCCAGCAGCTTGGACTCCGGGGCCTACGAGCAGTACTTC.

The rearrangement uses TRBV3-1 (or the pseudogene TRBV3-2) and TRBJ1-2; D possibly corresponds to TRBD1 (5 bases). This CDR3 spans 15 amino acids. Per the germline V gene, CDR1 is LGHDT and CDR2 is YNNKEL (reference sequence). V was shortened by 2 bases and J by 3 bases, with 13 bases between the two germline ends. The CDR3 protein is CASSQQWGGDYGYTF. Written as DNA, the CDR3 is TGTGCCAGCAGCCAACAGTGGGGGGGTGACTATGGCTACACCTTC.

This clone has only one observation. As DNA, the CDR3 is TGTGCCAGCAGTTACTCGGGTCGGGGCACTGAAGCTTTCTTT. Amino acids: CASSYSGRGTEAFF. The genes are TRBV6-5 and TRBJ1-1; D remains unclear. The V gene lost 0 bases and the J gene lost 4 bases, with 9 bases spanning the gap. The CDR3 runs 14 residues. Germline CDR1 and CDR2: MNHEY and SVGAGI.

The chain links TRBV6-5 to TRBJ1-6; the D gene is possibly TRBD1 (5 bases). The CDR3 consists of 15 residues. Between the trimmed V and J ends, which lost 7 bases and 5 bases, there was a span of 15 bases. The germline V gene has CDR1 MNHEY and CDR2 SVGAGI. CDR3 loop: CASMGWPRDNSPLHF. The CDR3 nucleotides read TGTGCCAGCATGGGGTGGCCCAGGGATAATTCACCCCTCCACTTT.